This paragraph covers one T cell receptor (beta chain) sequence. No antigen is known for it. Germline and junction disagree at one end, which may indicate a read error. cDNA carried unique molecular identifiers, and a universal primer site was added by template switching. TCRdb itself ran the 5' RACE reads through MiXCR, one entry per CDR3 protein. The sample has 450,000 to 650,000 distinct CDR3 sequences; roughly 15% are singletons. The CDR3 loop spans 14 amino acids. This specimen comes from a study of identical twins. Study-level points and caveats: Conclusions relied on cross-sectional statistical analysis, not following the same donors. Clonotypes of the beta chain that were abundant in cord blood carried fewer insertions (memory repertoires showed none).

This same sample was also part of a study on yellow fever vaccine responses in identical twins.

Material for sequencing was CD4+ T cells sorted from blood. The chain is built from TRBV12-3 or TRBV12-4 and TRBJ1-2, with D possibly matching TRBD1 (5 bases). The TCR sequence derives from a woman younger than 30 in good health. CDR3 protein: CASSPAQGPTIIYF. In nucleotides, the CDR3 is TGTGCCAGCAGTCCGGCCCAGGGACCTACAATAATTTATTTC.